A single sample is the source of the 9 T cell receptor beta chains below, sequenced in a study of cytomegalovirus exposure and HLA in healthy donors. The PCR contained 60 Vbeta and 13 Jbeta primers. Some clones are missing from TCRdb's copy, which holds only in-frame ones; the method was immunoSEQ multiplex PCR. Of hundreds of thousands of clones listed, roughly 80% were seen once; the top ten hold about 0.2%. Sample: PBMCs. The receptors derive from a girl aged 2 to 10 in good health and CMV-seronegative.

This clone has only a few counts. The J gene is TRBJ1-1, the V gene TRBV16; perhaps TRBD1 as D (5 bases). Germline-derived CDR1 and CDR2 are KGHSY and FQNENV. Between the trimmed V and J ends, which lost 5 bases and 5 bases, there was a span of 18 bases. This CDR3 has 15 amino acids. In DNA, the CDR3 is TGTGCCAGCAGCTCCTTCGGGGGGGGAGTAACTGAAGCTTTCTTT. Amino acid sequence: CASSSFGGGVTEAFF.

In this sample, this clone turned up a few times. The chain combines TRBV2 with TRBJ1-1; possible D gene TRBD1, 5 bases. This CDR3 is built from 13 residues. Trimming took 5 bases from V and 0 from J, leaving 7 bases between them. CDR1 SNHLY and CDR2 FYNNEI come from the germline V gene. The CDR3, as DNA: TGTGCCAGCAGTCAGGACATGAACACTGAAGCTTTCTTT. Its translation is CASSQDMNTEAFF.

This clone has just one count. This rearrangement joins TRBV12-5 to TRBJ1-6; 8 positions match TRBD1. This CDR3 has 20 amino acids. Losses at the gene ends were 1 base for V and 0 bases for J; bases not matched to a gene: 11. CDR1 is LGHNT, CDR2 FRNRAP, per germline. The CDR3 bases are TGTGCTAGTGGTTTGGACAGGGGACAGGTCTTAAGCTCCTATAATTCACCCCTCCACTTT. This codes for CASGLDRGQVLSSYNSPLHF.

This clone has more than one count but fewer than ten. The V and J genes are TRBV4-1 and TRBJ2-1; a weak D match, TRBD2 (5 bases). Germline loops: CDR1 MGHRA, CDR2 YSYEKL. The V end was cut by 2 bases, the J end by 8 bases, with 13 bases between. There are 14 residues in the CDR3. CDR3 loop: CASSQYGDWDEQFF. CDR3 nucleotide sequence: TGCGCCAGCAGCCAATACGGGGATTGGGATGAGCAGTTCTTC.

This chain joins TRBV19 and TRBJ2-7; 9 bases match TRBD1. The CDR3 extends over 13 amino acids. The V gene end was trimmed by 10 bases and the J gene end by 3 bases; junction bases not matched to a gene: 7. The germline CDR1 and CDR2 sequences are LNHDA and SQIVND (reference sequence). This CDR3 reads CAISPGQGYEQYF. Written as DNA, the CDR3 is TGTGCCATTAGCCCGGGACAGGGCTACGAGCAGTACTTC.

The sample holds one count of this clone. V gene TRBV6-5 combines with J gene TRBJ2-7; D is possibly TRBD1 (5 bases). There are 14 residues in the CDR3. Germline CDR1 is MNHEY and CDR2 is SVGAGI. V lost 8 bases to trimming and J lost 4 bases, with 18 bases between them. The CDR3 sequence: CASQLRAVPYEQYF. For the CDR3, the DNA is TGTGCCAGCCAACTCAGGGCTGTCCCTTACGAGCAGTACTTC.

The rearrangement uses TRBV7-3 and TRBJ1-1, with D maybe TRBD1 (6 bases). V dropped 8 bases and J dropped 1 base, with 8 bases sitting between them. The CDR3 extends over 12 amino acids. Germline V gene data show CDR1 as SGHTA and CDR2 as FQGTGA. The CDR3 spells CASGQPNTEAFF. The CDR3 coding sequence is TGTGCCAGCGGACAGCCGAACACTGAAGCTTTCTTT. The variable domain in full, with the rest retrieved from reference TRBV7-3 and TRBJ1-1, is GAGVSQTPSNKVTEKGKYVELRCDPISGHTALYWYRQSLGQGPEFLIYFQGTGAADDSGLPNDRFFAVRPEGSVSTLKIQRTERGDSAVYLCASGQPNTEAFFGQGTRLTVV.

The gene calls are TRBV10-3 and TRBJ2-5, with 9 bases identical to TRBD1. This CDR3 region has 15 residues. CDR1 and CDR2 from the germline V gene are ENHRY and SYGVKD. V gave up 5 bases and J gave up 2 bases; unmatched junction bases: 6. The CDR3 here is CAISRQGEGQETQYF. The CDR3 nucleotides are TGTGCCATCAGTAGACAGGGGGAAGGGCAAGAGACCCAGTACTTC.

The chain employs TRBV7-9 and TRBJ2-7, with unresolved D. This CDR3 has 13 amino acids. V was trimmed by 3 bases and J by 0 bases, leaving 6 bases between them. Germline CDR1 and CDR2: SEHNR and FQNEAQ (reference sequence). CDR3 sequence: CASSFSYSYEQYF. DNA of the CDR3: TGTGCCAGCAGCTTTAGCTACTCCTACGAGCAGTACTTC.